This record covers a single T cell receptor beta chain. Seattle's enrolled individuals joined amid active infection and were then monitored longitudinally. In the study's own analysis: Amplifying reference gene primers gave estimates of nucleated cell counts. Some clones are missing from TCRdb's copy, which holds only in-frame ones; the method was immunoSEQ multiplex PCR. V, J and clone size are taken as reported in that table, and D and trimming were inferred from the DNA itself. The sample records under 200,000 clones, approximately 86% being singletons. The sample is drawn from a study of blood T cell repertoires in COVID-19. Study-wide context: From the United States, Italy and Spain came samples of acute and convalescent COVID-19. In each case, the material was cDNA or gDNA derived from T cells, B-cell-depleted T cells, or PBMCs.

The V end was cut by 4 bases, the J end by 3 bases, with 14 bases between. The CDR3 has 14 residues. Looked up from germline, CDR1 is SGDLS and CDR2 is YYNGEE. The TCR originated in a man aged 55 to 70 with COVID-19, enrolled during active disease. Input material: peripheral blood. This rearrangement joins TRBV9 to TRBJ2-7; D ambiguous. The DNA of the CDR3 is TGTGCCAGCAGCCCGCCCCAGACTCACTACGAGCAGTACTTC. Residues: CASSPPQTHYEQYF.